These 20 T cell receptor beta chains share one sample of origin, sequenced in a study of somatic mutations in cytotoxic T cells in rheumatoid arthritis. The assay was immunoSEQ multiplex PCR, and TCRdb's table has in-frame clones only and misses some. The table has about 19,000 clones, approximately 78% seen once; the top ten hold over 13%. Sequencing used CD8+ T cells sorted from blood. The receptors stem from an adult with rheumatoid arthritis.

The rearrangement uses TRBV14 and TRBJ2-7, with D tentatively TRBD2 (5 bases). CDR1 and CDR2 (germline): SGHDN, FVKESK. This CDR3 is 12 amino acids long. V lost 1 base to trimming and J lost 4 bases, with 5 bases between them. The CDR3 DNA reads TGTGCCAGCAGCCAAGGAGGGTACGAGCAGTACTTC. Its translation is CASSQGGYEQYF.

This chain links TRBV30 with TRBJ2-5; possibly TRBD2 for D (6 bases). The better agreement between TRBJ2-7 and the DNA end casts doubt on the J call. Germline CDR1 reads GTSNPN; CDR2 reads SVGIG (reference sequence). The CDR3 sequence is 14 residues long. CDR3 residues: CAWSVTGAQPEQYF. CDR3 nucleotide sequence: TGTGCCTGGAGTGTTACGGGAGCCCAGCCCGAGCAGTACTTC.

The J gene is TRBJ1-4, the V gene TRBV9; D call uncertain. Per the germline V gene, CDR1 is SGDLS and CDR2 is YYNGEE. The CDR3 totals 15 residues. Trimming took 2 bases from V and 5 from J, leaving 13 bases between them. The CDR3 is CASSVISGPNEKLFF. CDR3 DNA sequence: TGTGCCAGCAGCGTTATTTCAGGCCCGAATGAAAAACTGTTTTTT.

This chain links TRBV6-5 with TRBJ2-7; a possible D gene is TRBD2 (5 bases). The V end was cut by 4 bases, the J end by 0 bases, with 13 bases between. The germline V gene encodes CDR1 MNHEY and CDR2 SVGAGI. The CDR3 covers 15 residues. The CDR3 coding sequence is TGTGCCAGCAGTTTGGCGGATGGGAGCTCCTACGAGCAGTACTTC. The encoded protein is CASSLADGSSYEQYF.

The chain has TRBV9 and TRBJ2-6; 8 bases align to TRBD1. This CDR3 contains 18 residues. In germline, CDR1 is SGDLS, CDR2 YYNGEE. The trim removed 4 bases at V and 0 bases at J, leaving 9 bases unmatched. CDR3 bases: TGTGCCAGCAGCTCACCGGGACAGGACGTCTCTGGGGCCAACGTCCTGACTTTC. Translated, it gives CASSSPGQDVSGANVLTF.

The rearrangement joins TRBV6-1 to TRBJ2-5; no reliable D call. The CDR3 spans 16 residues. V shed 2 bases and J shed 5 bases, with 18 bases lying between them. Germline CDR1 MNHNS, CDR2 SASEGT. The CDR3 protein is CASSEMSDGMLETQYF. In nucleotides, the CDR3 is TGTGCCAGCAGTGAAATGTCGGACGGCATGCTGGAGACCCAGTACTTC.

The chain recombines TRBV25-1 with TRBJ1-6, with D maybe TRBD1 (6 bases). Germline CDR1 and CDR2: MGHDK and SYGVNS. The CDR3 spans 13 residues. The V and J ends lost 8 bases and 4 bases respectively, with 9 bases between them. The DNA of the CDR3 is TGTGCCAGCGGGGGACATTATAATTCACCCCTCCACTTT. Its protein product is CASGGHYNSPLHF.

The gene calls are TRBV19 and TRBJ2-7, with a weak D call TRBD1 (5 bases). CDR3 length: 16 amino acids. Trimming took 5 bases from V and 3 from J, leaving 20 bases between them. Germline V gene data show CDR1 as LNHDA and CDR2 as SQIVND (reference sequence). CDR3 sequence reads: CASSWRAGHRFYEQYF. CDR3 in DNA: TGTGCCAGTAGTTGGCGCGCCGGACATCGCTTCTACGAGCAGTACTTC.

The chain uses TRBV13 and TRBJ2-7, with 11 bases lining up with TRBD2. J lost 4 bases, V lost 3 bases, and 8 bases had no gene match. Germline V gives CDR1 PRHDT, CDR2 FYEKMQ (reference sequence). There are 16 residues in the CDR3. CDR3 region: CASSFVTGTSGYEQYF. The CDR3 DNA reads TGTGCCAGCAGCTTTGTAACCGGGACTAGCGGTTACGAGCAGTACTTC.

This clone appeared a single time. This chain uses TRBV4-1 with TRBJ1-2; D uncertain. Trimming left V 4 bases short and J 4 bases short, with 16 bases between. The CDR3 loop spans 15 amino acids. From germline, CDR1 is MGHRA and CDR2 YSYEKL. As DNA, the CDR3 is TGCGCCAGCAGCCCTGGCTTAAGGGCATCCTATGGCTACACCTTC. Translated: CASSPGLRASYGYTF.

The CDR3: CASSNWEGAETQYF. The CDR3 DNA reads TGTGCCAGCAGCAACTGGGAGGGGGCGGAGACCCAGTACTTC. V usage is TRBV7-9 and J usage is TRBJ2-5, with D perhaps assigned TRBD1 or TRBD2 (7 bases each). The V and J ends lost 5 bases and 5 bases respectively, with 15 bases between them. Germline CDR1 is SEHNR and CDR2 is FQNEAQ (reference sequence). This CDR3 spans 14 amino acids.

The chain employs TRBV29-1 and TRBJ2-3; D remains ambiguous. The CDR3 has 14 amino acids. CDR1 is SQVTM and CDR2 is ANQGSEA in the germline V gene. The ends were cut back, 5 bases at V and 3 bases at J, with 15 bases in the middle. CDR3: CSVQGSFRTDTQYF. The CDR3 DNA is TGCAGCGTTCAAGGATCCTTCCGGACAGATACGCAGTATTTT.

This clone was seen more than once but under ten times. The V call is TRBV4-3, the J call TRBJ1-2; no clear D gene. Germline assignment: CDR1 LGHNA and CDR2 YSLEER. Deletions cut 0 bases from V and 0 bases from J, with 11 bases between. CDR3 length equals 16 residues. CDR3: CASSQDWPPANYGYTF. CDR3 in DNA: TGCGCCAGCAGCCAAGATTGGCCCCCAGCTAACTATGGCTACACCTTC.

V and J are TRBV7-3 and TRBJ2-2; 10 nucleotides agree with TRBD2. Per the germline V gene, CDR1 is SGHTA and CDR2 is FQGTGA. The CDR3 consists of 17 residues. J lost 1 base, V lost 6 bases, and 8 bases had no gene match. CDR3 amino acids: CASRQTSGSLNTGELFF. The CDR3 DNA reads TGTGCCAGCAGACAGACTAGCGGGTCTTTGAACACCGGGGAGCTGTTTTTT.

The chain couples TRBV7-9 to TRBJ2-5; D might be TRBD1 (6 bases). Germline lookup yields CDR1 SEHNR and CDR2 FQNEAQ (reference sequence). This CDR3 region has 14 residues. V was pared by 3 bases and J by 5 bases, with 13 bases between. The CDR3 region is CASSFPTGFETQYF. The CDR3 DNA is TGTGCCAGCAGCTTCCCTACAGGGTTTGAGACCCAGTACTTC. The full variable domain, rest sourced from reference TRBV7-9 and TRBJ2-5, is DTGVSQNPRHKITKRGQNVTFRCDPISEHNRLYWYRQTLGQGPEFLTYFQNEAQLEKSRLLSDRFSAERPKGSFSTLEIQRTEQGDSAMYLCASSFPTGFETQYFGPGTRLLVL.

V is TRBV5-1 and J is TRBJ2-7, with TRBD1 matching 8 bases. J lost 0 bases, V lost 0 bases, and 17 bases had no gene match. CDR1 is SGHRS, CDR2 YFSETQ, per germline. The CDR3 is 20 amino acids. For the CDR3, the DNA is TGCGCCAGCAGCTTGGCCCCAGGGGGCGAGATTTATGGGCGCTCCTACGAGCAGTACTTC. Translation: CASSLAPGGEIYGRSYEQYF.

Here the CDR3 reads CASTPVAGGPDTQYF. CDR3 sequence (DNA): TGCGCCAGCACCCCGGTAGCGGGGGGGCCAGATACGCAGTATTTT. The chain uses TRBV4-1 and TRBJ2-3; 11 nucleotides match TRBD2. CDR1 and CDR2 from the germline V gene are MGHRA and YSYEKL. After removal of 7 bases from V and 4 bases from J, the junction contained 7 bases not matched to a gene. This CDR3 spans 15 amino acids.

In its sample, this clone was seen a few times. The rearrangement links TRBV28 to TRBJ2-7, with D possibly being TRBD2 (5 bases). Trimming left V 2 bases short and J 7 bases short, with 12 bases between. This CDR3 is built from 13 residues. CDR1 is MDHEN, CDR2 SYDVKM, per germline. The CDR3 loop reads CASSLGSAGEQYF. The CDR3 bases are TGTGCCAGCAGTTTAGGGTCCGCGGGTGAGCAGTACTTC.

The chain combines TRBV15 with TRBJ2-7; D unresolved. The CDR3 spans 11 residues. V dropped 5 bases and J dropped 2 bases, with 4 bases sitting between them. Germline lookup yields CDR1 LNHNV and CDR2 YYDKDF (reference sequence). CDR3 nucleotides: TGTGCCACCAGCGCTACCTACGAGCAGTACTTC. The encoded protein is CATSATYEQYF.

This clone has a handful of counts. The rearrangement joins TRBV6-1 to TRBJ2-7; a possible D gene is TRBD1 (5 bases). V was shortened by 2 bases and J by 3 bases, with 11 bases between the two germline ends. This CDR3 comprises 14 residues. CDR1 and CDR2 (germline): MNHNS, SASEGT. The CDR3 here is CASSERGYLYEQYF. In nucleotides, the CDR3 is TGTGCCAGCAGTGAAAGGGGTTATCTCTACGAGCAGTACTTC.